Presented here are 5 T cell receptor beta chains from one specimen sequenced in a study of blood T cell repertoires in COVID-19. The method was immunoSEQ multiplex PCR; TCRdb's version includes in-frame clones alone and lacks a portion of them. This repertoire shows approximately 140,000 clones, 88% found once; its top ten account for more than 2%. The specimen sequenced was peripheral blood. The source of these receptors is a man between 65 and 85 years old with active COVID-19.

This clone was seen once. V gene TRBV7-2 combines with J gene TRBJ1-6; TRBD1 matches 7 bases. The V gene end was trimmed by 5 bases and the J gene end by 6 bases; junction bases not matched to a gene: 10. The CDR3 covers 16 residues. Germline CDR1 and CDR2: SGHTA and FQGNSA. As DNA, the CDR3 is TGTGCCAGCAGCATTACTTGGACAGGCCTTAATTCACCCCTCCACTTT. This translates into CASSITWTGLNSPLHF.

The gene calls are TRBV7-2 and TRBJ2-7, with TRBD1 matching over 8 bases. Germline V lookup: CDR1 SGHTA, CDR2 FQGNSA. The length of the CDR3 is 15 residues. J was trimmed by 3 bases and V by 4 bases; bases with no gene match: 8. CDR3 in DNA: TGTGCCAGCAGCTCCCAGGGGGCAGTCCTCTACGAGCAGTACTTC. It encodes CASSSQGAVLYEQYF.

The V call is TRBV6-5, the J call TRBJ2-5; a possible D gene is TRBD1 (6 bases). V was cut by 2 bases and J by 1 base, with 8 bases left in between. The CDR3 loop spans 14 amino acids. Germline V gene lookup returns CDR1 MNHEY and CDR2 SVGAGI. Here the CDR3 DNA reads TGTGCCAGCAGTTACGGCAGGGGCCAAGAGACCCAGTACTTC. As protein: CASSYGRGQETQYF.

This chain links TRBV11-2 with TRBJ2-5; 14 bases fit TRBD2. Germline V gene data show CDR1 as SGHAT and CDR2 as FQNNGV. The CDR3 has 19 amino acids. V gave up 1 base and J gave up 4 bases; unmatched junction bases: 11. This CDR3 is CASSLGTSGRLGTLETQYF. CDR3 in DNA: TGTGCCAGCAGCTTAGGGACTAGCGGGAGGTTGGGGACTTTAGAGACCCAGTACTTC.

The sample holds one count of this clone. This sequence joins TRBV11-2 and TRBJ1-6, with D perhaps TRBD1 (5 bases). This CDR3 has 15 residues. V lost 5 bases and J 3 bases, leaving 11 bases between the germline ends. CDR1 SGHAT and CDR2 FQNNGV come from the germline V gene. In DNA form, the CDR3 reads TGTGCCAGCAGCCCCTCGGGGGGCTATAATTCACCCCTCCACTTT. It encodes CASSPSGGYNSPLHF.